This TCR beta chain was sequenced in a study of CD8 T cells in Susac syndrome. This clonotype was recorded only once. CDR3 size: 15 residues. The germline V gene has CDR1 MGHRA and CDR2 YSYEKL. V lost 0 bases to trimming and J lost 5 bases, with 13 bases between them. Random hexamers primed reverse transcription of about 0.5 to 1 ug RNA. Each CDR3 protein gets one entry after TCRdb re-called the immunoSEQ multiplex PCR reads with MiXCR. The profile covers around 180,000 distinct CDR3 sequences, with 90% to 97% appearing a single time and around 0.09% taken by the ten largest. The TCR sequence derives from a human donor with multiple sclerosis. Sequencing was done on a sample of CD4+ T cells from PBMCs. The chain has TRBV4-1 and TRBJ1-1; D ambiguous. The CDR3 DNA follows: TGCGCCAGCAGCCAAGAAACTCTTCAGTGGACTGAAGCTTTCTTT. This translates into CASSQETLQWTEAFF.